The following is a T cell receptor (beta chain) sequence with its context. The sample is drawn from a study of shared clonotypes between healthy human individuals. CDR1 and CDR2 from the germline V gene are MDHEN and SYDVKM. Trimming removed 6 bases from V and 7 bases from J, with 18 bases in between. CDR3 size: 15 residues. A CD45RA+ naive subset and a CD45RA-negative memory subset were split from CD4+ cells. The assay was immunoSEQ multiplex PCR, and TCRdb's table has in-frame clones only and misses some. The profile covers roughly 500,000 clones, with about 95% appearing a single time and about 0.064% taken by the ten largest.

The sequence was collected from a woman aged 25 to 39 in good health. What was sequenced was naive CD4+ T cells sorted from blood. Indicated subset: CD45RA+ positively selected. The chain carries TRBV28 and TRBJ1-4; weak D call: TRBD1 (5 bases). The CDR3 DNA follows: TGTGCCAGCAGCCTTATGCAGGGTAACGGTGAAAAACTGTTTTTT. This sequence encodes CASSLMQGNGEKLFF.